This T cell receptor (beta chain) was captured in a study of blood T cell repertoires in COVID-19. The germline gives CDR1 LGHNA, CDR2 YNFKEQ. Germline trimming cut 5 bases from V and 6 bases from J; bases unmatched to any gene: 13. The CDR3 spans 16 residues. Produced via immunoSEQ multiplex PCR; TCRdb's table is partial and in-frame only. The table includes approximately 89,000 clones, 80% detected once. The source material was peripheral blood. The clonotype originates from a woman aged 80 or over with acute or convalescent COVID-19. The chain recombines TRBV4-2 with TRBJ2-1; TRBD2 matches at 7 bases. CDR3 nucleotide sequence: TGTGCCAGCAGCTATCCCGGATACGGGGGGTCCAATGAGCAGTTCTTC. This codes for CASSYPGYGGSNEQFF.